This TCR beta chain was identified during a study of T cells in Graves' hyperthyroidism and ophthalmopathy. Using RNA transcripts as the source, TCR beta CDR3 regions were amplified. During a first-round RT-PCR of the TCR CDR3, the HTBI primer set was used. TCRdb reprocessed the multiplex PCR reads with MiXCR, giving one entry per CDR3 protein. In the table there are some 510,000 distinct CDR3 sequences, around 21% of which are singletons. This clonotype was observed a few times. The sample taken for sequencing was blood. This clonotype originated in a young man with Graves' hyperthyroidism.

The CDR3 region has the DNA TGCAGTGCTAGAGTGCCGGGGGCGCGTGAGCAGTACTTC. It translates to CSARVPGAREQYF. The rearrangement uses TRBV20-1 and TRBJ2-7, with D perhaps TRBD1 or TRBD2 (6 bases each). The CDR3 contains 13 residues. V was pared by 1 base and J by 7 bases, with 14 bases between. Germline V gives CDR1 DFQATT, CDR2 SNEGSKA (reference sequence).